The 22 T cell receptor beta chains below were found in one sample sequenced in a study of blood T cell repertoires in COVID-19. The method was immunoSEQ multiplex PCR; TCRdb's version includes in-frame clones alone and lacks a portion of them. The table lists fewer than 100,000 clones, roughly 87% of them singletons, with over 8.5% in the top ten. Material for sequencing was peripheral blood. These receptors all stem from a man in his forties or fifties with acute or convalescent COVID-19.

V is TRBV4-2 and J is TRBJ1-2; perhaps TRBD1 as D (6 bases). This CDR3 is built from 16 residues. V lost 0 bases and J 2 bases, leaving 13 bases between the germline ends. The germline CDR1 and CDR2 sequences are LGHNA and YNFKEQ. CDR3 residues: CASSQEVFDRNYGYTF. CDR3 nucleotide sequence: TGTGCCAGCAGCCAAGAAGTTTTTGACAGGAACTATGGCTACACCTTC.

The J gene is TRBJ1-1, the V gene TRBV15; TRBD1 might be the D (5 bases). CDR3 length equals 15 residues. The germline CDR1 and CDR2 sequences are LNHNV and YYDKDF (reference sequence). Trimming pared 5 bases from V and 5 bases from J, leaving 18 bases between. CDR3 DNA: TGTGCCACCAGCTTACCGGGACTACCAAAAACTGAAGCTTTCTTT. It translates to CATSLPGLPKTEAFF.

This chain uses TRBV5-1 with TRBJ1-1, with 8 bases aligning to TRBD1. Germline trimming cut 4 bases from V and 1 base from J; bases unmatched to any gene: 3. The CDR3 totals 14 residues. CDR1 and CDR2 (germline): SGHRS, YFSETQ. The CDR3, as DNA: TGCGCCAGCAGCATAGGGACAGGGAACACTGAAGCTTTCTTT. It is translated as CASSIGTGNTEAFF.

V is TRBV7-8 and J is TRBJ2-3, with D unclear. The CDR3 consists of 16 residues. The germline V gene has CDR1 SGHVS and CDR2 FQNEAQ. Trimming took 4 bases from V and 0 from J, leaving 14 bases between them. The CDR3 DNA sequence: TGTGCCAGCAGCTACCGCGGAGACCCTAGCACAGATACGCAGTATTTT. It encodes CASSYRGDPSTDTQYF.

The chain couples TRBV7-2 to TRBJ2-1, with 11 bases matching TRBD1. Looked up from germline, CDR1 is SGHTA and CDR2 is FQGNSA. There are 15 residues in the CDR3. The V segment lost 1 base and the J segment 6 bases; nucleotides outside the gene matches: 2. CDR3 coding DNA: TGTGCCAGCAGCTTAGGGACAGGGGGCCTCAATGAGCAGTTCTTC. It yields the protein CASSLGTGGLNEQFF.

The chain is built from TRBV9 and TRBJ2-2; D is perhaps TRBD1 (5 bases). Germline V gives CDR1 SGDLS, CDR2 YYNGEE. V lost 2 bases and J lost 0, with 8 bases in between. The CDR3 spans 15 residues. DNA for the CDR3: TGTGCCAGCAGCGTTCTAGGGGCGAACACCGGGGAGCTGTTTTTT. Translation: CASSVLGANTGELFF.

In DNA, the CDR3 is TGCGCCAGCAGCTTGGCCCGCACTAGGGATGAGCAGTTCTTC. Translated: CASSLARTRDEQFF. The chain uses TRBV5-1 and TRBJ2-1, with a possible D match to TRBD2 (5 bases). The CDR3 runs to 14 residues. Germline V gives CDR1 SGHRS, CDR2 YFSETQ. The germline V and J ends were trimmed by 0 bases and 8 bases, with 12 bases remaining between them.

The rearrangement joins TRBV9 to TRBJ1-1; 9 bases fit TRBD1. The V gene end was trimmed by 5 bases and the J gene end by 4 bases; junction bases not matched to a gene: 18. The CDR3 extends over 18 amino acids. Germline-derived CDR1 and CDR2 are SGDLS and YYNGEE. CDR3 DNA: TGTGCCAGCAGGAGCATGGGGACAGGGAATCTTAAGTCCACTGAAGCTTTCTTT. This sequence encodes CASRSMGTGNLKSTEAFF.

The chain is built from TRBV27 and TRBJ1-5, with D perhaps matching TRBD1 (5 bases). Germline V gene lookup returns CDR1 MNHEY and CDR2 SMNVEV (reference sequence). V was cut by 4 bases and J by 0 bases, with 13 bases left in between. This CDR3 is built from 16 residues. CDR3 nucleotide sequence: TGTGCCAGCAGTTCCAGGGTTGGTTATAGCAATCAGCCCCAGCATTTT. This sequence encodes CASSSRVGYSNQPQHF.

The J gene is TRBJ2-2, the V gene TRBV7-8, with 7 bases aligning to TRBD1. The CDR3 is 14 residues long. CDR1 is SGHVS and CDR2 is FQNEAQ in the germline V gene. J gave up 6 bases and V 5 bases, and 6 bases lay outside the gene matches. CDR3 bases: TGTGCCAGCAGCAAACGACAGGGATCCGGGGAGCTGTTTTTT. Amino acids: CASSKRQGSGELFF.

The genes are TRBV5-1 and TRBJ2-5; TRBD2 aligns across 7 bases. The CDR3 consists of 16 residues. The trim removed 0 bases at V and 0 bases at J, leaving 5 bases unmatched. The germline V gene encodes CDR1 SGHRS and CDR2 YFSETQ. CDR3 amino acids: CASSLGPAGYQETQYF. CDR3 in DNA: TGCGCCAGCAGCTTGGGGCCAGCGGGGTACCAAGAGACCCAGTACTTC.

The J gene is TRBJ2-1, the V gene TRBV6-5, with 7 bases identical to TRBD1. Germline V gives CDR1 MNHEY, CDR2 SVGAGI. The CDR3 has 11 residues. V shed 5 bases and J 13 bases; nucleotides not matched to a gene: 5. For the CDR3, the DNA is TGTGCCAGCAGTCTCCGGGACAGACAGTTCTTC. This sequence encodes CASSLRDRQFF.

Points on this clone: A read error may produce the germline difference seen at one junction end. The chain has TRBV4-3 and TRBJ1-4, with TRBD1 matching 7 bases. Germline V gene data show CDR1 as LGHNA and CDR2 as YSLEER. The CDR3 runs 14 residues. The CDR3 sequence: CASSQDRGGQRGTF. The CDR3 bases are TGCGCCAGCAGCCAAGATCGAGGGGGACAGAGGGGGACTTTT.

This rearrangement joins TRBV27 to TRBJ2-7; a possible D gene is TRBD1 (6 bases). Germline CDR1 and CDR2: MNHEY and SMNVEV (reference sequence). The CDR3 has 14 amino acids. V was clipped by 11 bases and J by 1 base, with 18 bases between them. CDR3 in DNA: TGTGCCGAACAGTTTTACAGGGTGTCCTACGAGCAGTACTTC. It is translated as CAEQFYRVSYEQYF.

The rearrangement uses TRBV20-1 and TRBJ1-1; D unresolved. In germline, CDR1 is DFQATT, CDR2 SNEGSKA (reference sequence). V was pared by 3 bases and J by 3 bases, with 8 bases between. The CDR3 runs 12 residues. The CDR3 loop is CSASYGDTEAFF. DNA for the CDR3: TGCAGTGCTAGTTACGGGGACACTGAAGCTTTCTTT.

CDR3 amino acids: CASRGLTDTQYF. As DNA, the CDR3 is TGTGCCTCCAGAGGGCTCACAGATACGCAGTATTTT. This chain uses TRBV28 with TRBJ2-3; D might be TRBD2 (5 bases). V was cut by 11 bases and J by 2 bases, with 11 bases left in between. Looked up from germline, CDR1 is MDHEN and CDR2 is SYDVKM. The CDR3 covers 12 residues.

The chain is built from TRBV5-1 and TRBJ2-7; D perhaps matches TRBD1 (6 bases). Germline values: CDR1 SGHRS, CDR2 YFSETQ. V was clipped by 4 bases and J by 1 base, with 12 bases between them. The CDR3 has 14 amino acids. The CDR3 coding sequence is TGCGCCAGCAGCACCCTGACAGGATCCTACGAGCAGTACTTC. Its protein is CASSTLTGSYEQYF.

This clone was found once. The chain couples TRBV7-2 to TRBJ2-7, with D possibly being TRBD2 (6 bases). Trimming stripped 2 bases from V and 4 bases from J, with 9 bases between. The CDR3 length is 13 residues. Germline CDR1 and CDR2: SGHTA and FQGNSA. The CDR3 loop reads CASSLRRGYEQYF. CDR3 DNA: TGTGCCAGCAGCTTAAGGCGGGGTTACGAGCAGTACTTC.

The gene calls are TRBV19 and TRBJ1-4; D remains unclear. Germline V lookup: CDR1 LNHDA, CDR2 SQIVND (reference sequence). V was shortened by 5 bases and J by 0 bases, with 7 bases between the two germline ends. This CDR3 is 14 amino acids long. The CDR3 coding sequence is TGTGCCAGTAGTCGGGAAGCAACTAATGAAAAACTGTTTTTT. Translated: CASSREATNEKLFF.

The CDR3 DNA is TGTGCCAGCAGTTACGGCGGGACGGGAAAAGATACGCAGTATTTT. Residues: CASSYGGTGKDTQYF. The rearrangement joins TRBV6-2 or TRBV6-3 to TRBJ2-3, with D perhaps matching TRBD2 (6 bases). This CDR3 spans 15 amino acids. The germline V gene encodes CDR1 MNHEY and CDR2 SVGEGT. Trimming left V 2 bases short and J 5 bases short, with 14 bases between.

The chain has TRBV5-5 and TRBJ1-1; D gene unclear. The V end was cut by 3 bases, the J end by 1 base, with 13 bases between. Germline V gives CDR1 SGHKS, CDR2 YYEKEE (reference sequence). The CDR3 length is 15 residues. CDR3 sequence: CASSSGWAPNTEAFF. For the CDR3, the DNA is TGTGCCAGCAGCTCCGGATGGGCCCCGAACACTGAAGCTTTCTTT.

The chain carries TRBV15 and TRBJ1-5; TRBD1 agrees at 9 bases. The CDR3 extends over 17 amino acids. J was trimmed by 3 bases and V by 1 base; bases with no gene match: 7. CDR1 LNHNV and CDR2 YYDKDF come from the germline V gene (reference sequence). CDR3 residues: CATSRAWTGDSNQPQHF. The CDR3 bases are TGTGCCACCAGCAGAGCCTGGACAGGGGATTCCAATCAGCCCCAGCATTTT. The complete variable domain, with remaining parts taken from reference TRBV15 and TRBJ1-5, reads DAMVIQNPRYQVTQFGKPVTLSCSQTLNHNVMYWYQQKSSQAPKLLFHYYDKDFNNEADTPDNFQSRRPNTSFCFLDIRSPGLGDTAMYLCATSRAWTGDSNQPQHFGDGTRLSIL.